A selection of T cell receptor beta chains follows, all from one sample in a study of shared T cell receptors in the human thymus. Measured with immunoSEQ multiplex PCR; TCRdb has only the in-frame clones, and not every one. The repertoire holds 600,000 or so clones, with over 75% as singletons. These data were likewise used in another study, on human thymus T cells.

Input material: thymocytes. Receptors originate from a boy younger than two with a congenital heart defect. Each CDR3 is given with its conserved first and last residue. The order of the fields is clone size, V gene, J gene, D gene, CDR3 protein, CDR3 DNA. The D gene is left open where the match is weak. Expanded clones are given a class, and other clones once, few, many or no size at all.

.	TRBV10-3	TRBJ2-1	TRBD2	CATANRPAGGPSYNEQFF	TGTGCCACCGCTAACCGACCAGCGGGAGGCCCCTCCTACAATGAGCAGTTCTTC
.	TRBV20-1	TRBJ1-2	.	CSAQRGGANTF	TGCAGTGCACAGAGGGGGGGAGCCAACACCTTC
.	TRBV28	TRBJ2-1	.	CASTIPGWANEQFF	TGTGCCAGCACAATCCCTGGGTGGGCCAATGAGCAGTTCTTC
.	TRBV6-1	TRBJ1-5	.	CASKGGTSNQPQHF	TGTGCCAGCAAAGGAGGGACGAGCAATCAGCCCCAGCATTTT
.	TRBV28	TRBJ2-7	TRBD2	CASRTGGPGHYEQYF	TGTGCCAGCAGGACGGGAGGCCCGGGCCACTACGAGCAGTACTTC
few	TRBV27	TRBJ1-1	.	CASSLTGPNTEAFF	TGTGCCAGCAGTTTAACAGGCCCGAACACTGAAGCTTTCTTT
.	TRBV9	TRBJ2-1	TRBD2	CASSGRTSFNEQFF	TGTGCCAGCAGCGGGCGGACTAGTTTCAATGAGCAGTTCTTC
.	TRBV6-1	TRBJ1-2	.	CASREGYKSGGYTF	TGTGCCAGCAGAGAAGGGTATAAGTCGGGTGGCTACACCTTC
once	TRBV13	TRBJ2-3	.	CASPLELEPDTQYF	TGTGCCAGCCCCCTCGAACTAGAGCCAGATACGCAGTATTTT
once	TRBV9	TRBJ2-2	TRBD2	CASSVWTSPNTGELFF	TGTGCCAGCAGCGTTTGGACTAGCCCGAACACCGGGGAGCTGTTTTTT
.	TRBV6-4	TRBJ2-3	.	CASSPQKTGGGDTQYF	TGTGCCAGCAGTCCCCAAAAGACAGGTGGGGGAGATACGCAGTATTTT
.	TRBV4-3	TRBJ1-2	.	CASSQDAEGVRANYGYTF	TGCGCCAGCAGCCAAGATGCGGAAGGGGTCCGAGCTAACTATGGCTACACCTTC
once	TRBV10-2	TRBJ1-2	TRBD1	CASGGQVDYKFPNYGYTF	TGCGCCAGCGGGGGACAGGTCGATTACAAGTTTCCTAACTATGGCTACACCTTC
.	TRBV5-1	TRBJ2-3	TRBD1	CASSLWEDRTGIQRGTDTQYF	TGCGCCAGCAGCTTGTGGGAAGACCGGACAGGAATACAAAGGGGCACAGATACGCAGTATTTT
.	TRBV4-3	TRBJ2-2	.	CASSHEHPGQNTGELFF	TGCGCCAGCAGCCATGAACACCCGGGACAGAACACCGGGGAGCTGTTTTTT
few	TRBV5-8	TRBJ2-7	TRBD1	CASSTTGIPYEQYF	TGTGCCAGCAGCACGACAGGGATCCCCTACGAGCAGTACTTC
once	TRBV4-2	TRBJ2-1	.	CASSQDPPAGSYNEQFF	TGTGCCAGCAGCCAAGATCCCCCAGCAGGCTCCTACAATGAGCAGTTCTTC
once	TRBV7-8	TRBJ1-1	.	CASSLGQMNTEAFF	TGTGCCAGCAGCTTAGGGCAAATGAACACTGAAGCTTTCTTT
.	TRBV5-5	TRBJ2-2	.	CASSGNYRVVGVGGELFF	TGTGCCAGCAGCGGAAATTACAGGGTGGTAGGTGTTGGCGGGGAGCTGTTTTTT
.	TRBV7-9	TRBJ2-7	.	CASSFGQGPHEQYF	TGTGCCAGCAGCTTTGGCCAGGGGCCCCACGAGCAGTACTTC